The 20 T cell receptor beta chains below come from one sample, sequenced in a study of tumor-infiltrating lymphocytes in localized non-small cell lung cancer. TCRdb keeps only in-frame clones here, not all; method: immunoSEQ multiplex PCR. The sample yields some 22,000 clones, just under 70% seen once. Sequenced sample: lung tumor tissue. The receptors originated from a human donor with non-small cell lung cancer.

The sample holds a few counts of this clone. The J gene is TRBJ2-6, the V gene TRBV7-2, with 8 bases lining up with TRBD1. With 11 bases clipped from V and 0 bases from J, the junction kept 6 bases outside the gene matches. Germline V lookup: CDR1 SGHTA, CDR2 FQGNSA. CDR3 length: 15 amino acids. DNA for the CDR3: TGTGCCGTCACAGGGGGTAGCTCTGGGGCCAACGTCCTGACTTTC. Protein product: CAVTGGSSGANVLTF.

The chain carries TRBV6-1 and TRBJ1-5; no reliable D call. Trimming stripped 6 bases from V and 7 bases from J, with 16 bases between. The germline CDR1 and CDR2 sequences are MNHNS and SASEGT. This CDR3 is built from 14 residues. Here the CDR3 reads CASRNIQGFQPQHF. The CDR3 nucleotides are TGTGCCAGCAGGAACATACAAGGTTTCCAGCCCCAGCATTTT.

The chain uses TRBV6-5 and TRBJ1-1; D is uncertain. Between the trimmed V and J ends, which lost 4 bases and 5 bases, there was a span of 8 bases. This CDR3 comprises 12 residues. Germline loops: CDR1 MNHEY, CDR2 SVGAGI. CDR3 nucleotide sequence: TGTGCCAGCAGTTCCCCGGGGACTGAAGCTTTCTTT. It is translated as CASSSPGTEAFF.

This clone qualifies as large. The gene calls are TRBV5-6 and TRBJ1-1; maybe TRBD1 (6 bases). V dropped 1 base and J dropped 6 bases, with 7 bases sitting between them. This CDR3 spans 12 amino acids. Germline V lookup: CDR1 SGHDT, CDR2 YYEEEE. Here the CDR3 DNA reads TGTGCCAGCAGCTTGAGGGGGGCTGAAGCTTTCTTT. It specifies CASSLRGAEAFF.

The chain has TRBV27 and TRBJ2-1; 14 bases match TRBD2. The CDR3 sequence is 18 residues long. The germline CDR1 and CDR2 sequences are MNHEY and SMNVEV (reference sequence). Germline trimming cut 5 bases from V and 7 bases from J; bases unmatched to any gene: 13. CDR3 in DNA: TGTGCCAGCAGTCTGGGACTAGCGGGAGAGAAGGGCTTTAATGAGCAGTTCTTC. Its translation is CASSLGLAGEKGFNEQFF.

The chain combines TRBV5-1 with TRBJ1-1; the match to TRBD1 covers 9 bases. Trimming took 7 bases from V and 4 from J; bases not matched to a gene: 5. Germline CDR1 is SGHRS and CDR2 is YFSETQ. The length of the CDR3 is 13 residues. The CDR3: CASSGQGPTEAFF. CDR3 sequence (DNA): TGCGCCAGCTCGGGACAGGGTCCCACTGAAGCTTTCTTT.

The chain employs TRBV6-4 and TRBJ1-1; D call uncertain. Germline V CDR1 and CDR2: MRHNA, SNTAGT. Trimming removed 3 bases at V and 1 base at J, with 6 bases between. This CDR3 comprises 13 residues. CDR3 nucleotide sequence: TGTGCCAGCAGTGAAAGACCGAACACTGAAGCTTTCTTT. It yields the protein CASSERPNTEAFF.

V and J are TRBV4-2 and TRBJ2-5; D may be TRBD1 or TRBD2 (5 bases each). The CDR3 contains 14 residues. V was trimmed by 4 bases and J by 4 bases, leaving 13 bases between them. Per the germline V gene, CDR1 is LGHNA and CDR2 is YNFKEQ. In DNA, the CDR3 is TGTGCCAGCAGCCCCGGAGGCACAGGAGAGACCCAGTACTTC. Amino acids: CASSPGGTGETQYF.

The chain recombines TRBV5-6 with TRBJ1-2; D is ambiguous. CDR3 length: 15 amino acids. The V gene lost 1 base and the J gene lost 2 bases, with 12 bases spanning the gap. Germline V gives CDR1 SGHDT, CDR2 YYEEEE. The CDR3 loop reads CASSLWQSGNYGYTF. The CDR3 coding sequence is TGTGCCAGCAGCTTGTGGCAGTCGGGGAACTATGGCTACACCTTC.

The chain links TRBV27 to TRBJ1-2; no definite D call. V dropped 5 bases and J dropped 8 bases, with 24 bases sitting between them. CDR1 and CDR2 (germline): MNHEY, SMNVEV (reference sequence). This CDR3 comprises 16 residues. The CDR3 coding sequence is TGTGCCAGCAGTATGATTATAGTAGGAGGCGTGAAAGGCTACACCTTC. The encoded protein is CASSMIIVGGVKGYTF.

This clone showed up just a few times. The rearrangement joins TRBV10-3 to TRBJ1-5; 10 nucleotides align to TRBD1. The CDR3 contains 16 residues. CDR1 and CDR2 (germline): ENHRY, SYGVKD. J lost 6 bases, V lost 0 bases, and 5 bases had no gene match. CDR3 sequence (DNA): TGTGCCATCAGTGAGTCTAGGACAGGGGGAGTTCAGCCCCAGCATTTT. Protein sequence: CAISESRTGGVQPQHF.

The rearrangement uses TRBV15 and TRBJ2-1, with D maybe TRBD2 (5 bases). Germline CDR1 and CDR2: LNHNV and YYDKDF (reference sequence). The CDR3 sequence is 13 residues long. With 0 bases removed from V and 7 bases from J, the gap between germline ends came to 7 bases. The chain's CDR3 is CATSRDRGNEQFF. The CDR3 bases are TGTGCCACCAGCAGAGATCGGGGTAATGAGCAGTTCTTC.

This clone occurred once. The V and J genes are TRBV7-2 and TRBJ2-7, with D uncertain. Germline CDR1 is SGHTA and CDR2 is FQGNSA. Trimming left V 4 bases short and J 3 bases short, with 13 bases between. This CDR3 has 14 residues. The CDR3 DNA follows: TGTGCCAGCAGCTCTTCGGCCGGCCTCTACGAGCAGTACTTC. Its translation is CASSSSAGLYEQYF. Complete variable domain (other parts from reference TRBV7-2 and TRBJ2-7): GAGVSQSPSNKVTEKGKDVELRCDPISGHTALYWYRQSLGQGLEFLIYFQGNSAPDKSGLPSDRFSAERTGGSVSTLTIQRTQQEDSAVYLCASSSSAGLYEQYFGPGTRLTVT.

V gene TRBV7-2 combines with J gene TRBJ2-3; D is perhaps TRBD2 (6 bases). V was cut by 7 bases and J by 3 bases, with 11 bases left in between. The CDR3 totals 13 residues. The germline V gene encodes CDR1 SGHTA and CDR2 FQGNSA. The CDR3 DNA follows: TGTGCCAGCACCCTCGGGGGAACAGATACGCAGTATTTT. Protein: CASTLGGTDTQYF.

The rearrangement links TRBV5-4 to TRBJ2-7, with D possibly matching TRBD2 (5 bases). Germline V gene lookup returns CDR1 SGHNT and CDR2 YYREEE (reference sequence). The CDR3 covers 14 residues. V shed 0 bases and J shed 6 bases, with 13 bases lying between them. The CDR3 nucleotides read TGTGCCAGCAGCTTGGGGGCGGGTCGAGCCGAGCAGTACTTC. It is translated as CASSLGAGRAEQYF.

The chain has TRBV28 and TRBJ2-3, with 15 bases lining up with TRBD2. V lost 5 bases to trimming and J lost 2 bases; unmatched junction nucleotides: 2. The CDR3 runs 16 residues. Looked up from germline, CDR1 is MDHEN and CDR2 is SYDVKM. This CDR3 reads CASSRTSGRATDTQYF. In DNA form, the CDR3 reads TGTGCCAGCAGTCGGACTAGCGGGAGGGCCACAGATACGCAGTATTTT.

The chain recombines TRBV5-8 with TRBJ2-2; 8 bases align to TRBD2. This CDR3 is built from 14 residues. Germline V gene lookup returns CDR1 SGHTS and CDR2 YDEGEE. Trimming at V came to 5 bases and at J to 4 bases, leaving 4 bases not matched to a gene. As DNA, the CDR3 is TGTGCCAGCAGAGACGGGGGGGGCACCGGGGAGCTGTTTTTT. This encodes CASRDGGGTGELFF.

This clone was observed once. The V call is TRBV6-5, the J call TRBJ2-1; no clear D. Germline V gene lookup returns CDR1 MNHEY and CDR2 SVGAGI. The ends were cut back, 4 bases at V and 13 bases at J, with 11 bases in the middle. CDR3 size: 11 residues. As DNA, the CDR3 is TGTGCCAGCAGTTCCACCGGGTCACAGTTCTTC. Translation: CASSSTGSQFF.

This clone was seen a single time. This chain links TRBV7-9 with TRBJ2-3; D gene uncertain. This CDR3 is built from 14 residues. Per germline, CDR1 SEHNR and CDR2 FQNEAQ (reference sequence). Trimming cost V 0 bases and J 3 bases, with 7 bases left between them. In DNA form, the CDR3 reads TGTGCCAGCAGCTTAGCGAAGTTGACAGATACGCAGTATTTT. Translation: CASSLAKLTDTQYF.

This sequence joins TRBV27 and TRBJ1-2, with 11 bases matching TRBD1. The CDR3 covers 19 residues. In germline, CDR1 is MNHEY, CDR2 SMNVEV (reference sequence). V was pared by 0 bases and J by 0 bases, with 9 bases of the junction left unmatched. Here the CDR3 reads CASSLSQRDRGTTNYGYTF. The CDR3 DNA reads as TGTGCCAGCAGTTTATCGCAACGGGACAGGGGGACCACTAACTATGGCTACACCTTC.